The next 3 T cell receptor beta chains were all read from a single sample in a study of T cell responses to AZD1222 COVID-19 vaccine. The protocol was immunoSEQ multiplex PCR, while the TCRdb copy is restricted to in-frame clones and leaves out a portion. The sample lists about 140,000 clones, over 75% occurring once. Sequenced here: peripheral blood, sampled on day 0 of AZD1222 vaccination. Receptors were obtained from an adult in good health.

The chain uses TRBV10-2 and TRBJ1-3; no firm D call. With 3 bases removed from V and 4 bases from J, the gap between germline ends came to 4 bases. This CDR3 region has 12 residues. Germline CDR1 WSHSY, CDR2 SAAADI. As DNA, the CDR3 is TGCGCCAGCAGTGATCCGGGAAACACCATATATTTT. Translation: CASSDPGNTIYF.

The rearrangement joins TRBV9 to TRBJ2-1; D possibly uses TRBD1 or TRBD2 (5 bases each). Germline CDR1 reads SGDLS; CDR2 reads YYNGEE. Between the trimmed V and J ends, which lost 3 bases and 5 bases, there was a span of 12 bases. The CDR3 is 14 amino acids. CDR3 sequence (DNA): TGTGCCAGCAGCGCTGGGACGGGTCACAATGAGCAGTTCTTC. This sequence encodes CASSAGTGHNEQFF.

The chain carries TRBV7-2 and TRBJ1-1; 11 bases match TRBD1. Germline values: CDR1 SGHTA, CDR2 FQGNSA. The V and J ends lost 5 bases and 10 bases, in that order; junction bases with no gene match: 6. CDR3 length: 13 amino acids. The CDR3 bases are TGTGCCAGCAGCCCGGGACAGGGGGATAGAGCTTTCTTT. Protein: CASSPGQGDRAFF.